The present T cell receptor (beta chain) was sequenced within a study of response to subunit inactivated influenza vaccine (dated by TCRdb to the late 2010s). Broadly, across the study: Deep quantitative T cell receptor repertoire profiling was used in the study to track responses to a trivalent subunit inactivated influenza vaccine. Broader findings and caveats from the paper: The authors suggested that each seasonal influenza vaccination may recruit only a limited number of new T cells.

Libraries were made using RT-PCR. The reads were generated on an Illumina HiSeq 2500. TCRdb ran its own pipeline on the public reads, namely fastp trimming at Q25 and MiXCR clone calling, and kept in-frame beta chains. Each record represents a unique CDR3 protein, reported with the most common genes and DNA among its rows. The sample has around 200,000 distinct CDR3 sequences on record, around 9% of them singletons. The ten most abundant clones make up roughly 11% of the sample. This clonotype was recorded a few times. No antigen is known for it. At one end the junction does not follow the germline gene, possibly because of a read error. The specimen comprised non-naive T cells sorted from PBMCs, sampled on the day of vaccination. The cell subset or site label corresponds to: memory T cell fraction. This TCR was sampled from a man aged 45 to 65 who received an inactivated influenza vaccine. Donor details come from another sample of the same person, matched by shared clones.

The DNA reads TGTGCTAGCAGCCGCGAAGGGCCCGGGGCCAACGTCCTGACTTTC. This translates into CASSREGPGANVLTF. The rearrangement combines TRBV7-7 with TRBJ2-6, with the D gene uncertain. In the germline V gene (reference sequence), CDR1 corresponds to SSHAT and CDR2 to FNYEAQ. Its CDR3 holds 15 amino acids, cysteine through phenylalanine. CDR3 DNA is the only sequence kept; it has 45 bases, read in frame from the first base.